The entry below gives a single T cell receptor beta chain sequence along with its context. The time point denotes: peripheral blood 6 weeks after treatment start. All patients carried locally advanced or metastatic urothelial carcinoma. Clones were read by immunoSEQ multiplex PCR, and TCRdb kept only the in-frame ones, dropping some. The sample gives fewer than 85,000 clones, about 90% of which show up once; about 11% is in the top ten. The sample comes from a study of PD-L1 blockade in urothelial cancer. This CDR3 region has 15 residues. The V and J ends lost 0 bases and 11 bases, in that order; junction bases with no gene match: 8. Germline assignment: CDR1 SNHLY and CDR2 FYNNEI.

The clonotype was recovered from a man between 60 and 75 years old with urothelial cancer. The specimen was PBMCs, collected around atezolizumab (anti-PD-L1) treatment. V and J are TRBV2 and TRBJ1-4, with 8 bases aligning to TRBD1. CDR3 region: CASSEAGDRTGKLFF. CDR3 DNA: TGTGCCAGCAGTGAAGCGGGGGACAGGACCGGGAAACTGTTTTTT.